This T cell receptor beta chain was sequenced during a study of CD8 T cells in ankylosing spondylitis. Trimming took 3 bases from V and 2 from J, leaving 8 bases between them. The CDR3 runs to 15 residues. A quantitative 5'-RACE method, one with molecular barcodes, was used to make TCR beta libraries. Each CDR3 protein gets one entry after TCRdb re-called the 5' RACE reads with MiXCR. The top ten clones hold 6.8% of a sample with approximately 500,000 distinct CDR3 sequences, about 13% of them seen once. This clonotype was observed a few times. No antigen is known for it. Study-wide results and limits: Eight highly homologous variants made up a TCR beta motif, and this motif appeared characteristic of ankylosing spondylitis blood. Clones linked to disease, bearing a CD8+ phenotype, were relatively rare in peripheral blood. Disease-associated clones were reportedly significantly overrepresented in matched ankylosing spondylitis synovial fluid.

V gene TRBV12-3 or TRBV12-4 combines with J gene TRBJ2-6; D tentatively reads TRBD1 or TRBD2 (5 bases each). The material sequenced was blood, either unsorted or a sorted T cell fraction (not recorded which). The receptor was isolated from a male donor with ankylosing spondylitis. CDR3 nucleotide sequence: TGTGCCAGCAGTTTTGGGGGAACTGGGGCCAACGTCCTGACTTTC. It codes for CASSFGGTGANVLTF.